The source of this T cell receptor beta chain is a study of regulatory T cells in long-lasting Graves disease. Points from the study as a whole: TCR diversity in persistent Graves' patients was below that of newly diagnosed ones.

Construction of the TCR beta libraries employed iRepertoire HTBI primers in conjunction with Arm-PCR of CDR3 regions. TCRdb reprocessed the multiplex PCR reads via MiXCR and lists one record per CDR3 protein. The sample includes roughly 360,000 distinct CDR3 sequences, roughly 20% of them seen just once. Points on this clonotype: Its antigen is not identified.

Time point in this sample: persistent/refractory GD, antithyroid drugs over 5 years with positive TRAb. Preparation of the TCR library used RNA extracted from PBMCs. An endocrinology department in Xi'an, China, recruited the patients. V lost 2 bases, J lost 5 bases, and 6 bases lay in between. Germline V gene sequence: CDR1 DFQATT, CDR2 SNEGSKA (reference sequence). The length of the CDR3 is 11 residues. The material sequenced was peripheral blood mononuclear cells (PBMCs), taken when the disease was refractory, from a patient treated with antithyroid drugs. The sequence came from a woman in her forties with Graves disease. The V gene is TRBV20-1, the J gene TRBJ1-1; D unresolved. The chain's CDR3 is CSARSGTEAFF. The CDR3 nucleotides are TGCAGTGCTAGATCCGGGACTGAAGCTTTCTTT.